This is a list of T cell receptor beta chains from one sample in a study of cytotoxic CD8 clonotypes in ibrutinib-treated CLL. Method: immunoSEQ multiplex PCR; TCRdb's copy keeps in-frame clones and lacks some. This table has 150,000 to 200,000 clones, around nine tenths appearing once. The source was PBMCs, collected at disease progression, from a patient treated with ibrutinib. These receptor sequences come from a human donor with chronic lymphocytic leukemia. Each CDR3 is given with its conserved first and last residue. D genes are given only for firm matches. Not all rows give a size; the values are once, few, many and, for expanded clones, a class.

TGCGCCAGCAGCTCCAGGGGGCAGGCTAACTATGGCTACACCTTC CASSSRGQANYGYTF TRBJ1-2 15 TRBD1 - TRBV5-1
TGTGCCATCAGTGAGCGGACCGAGGAGCAGTTCTTC CAISERTEEQFF TRBJ2-1 12 - - TRBV10-3
TGTGCCAGCAGCTATGTTGAGGGCGGCGAGCAGTACTTC CASSYVEGGEQYF TRBJ2-7 13 - - TRBV7-9
TGCGCCAGCAGCCAAAGTCGGATCGCGGGAGAAATCAGTCCCTACGAGCAGTACTTC CASSQSRIAGEISPYEQYF TRBJ2-7 19 TRBD2 - TRBV4-3
TGTGCCAGCAGGGCCGAAACCGGGAGGAACTACGAGCAGTACTTC CASRAETGRNYEQYF TRBJ2-7 15 TRBD2 - TRBV28
TGCGCCAGCAGACGACATCGCGGGGAGAGGGTAGATACGCAGTATTTT CASRRHRGERVDTQYF TRBJ2-3 16 - - TRBV4-1
TGTGCCAGCAGCGGCGGAGACTACGAGCAGTACTTC CASSGGDYEQYF TRBJ2-7 12 - few TRBV7-2
TGTGCCAGCAGTACAACAGGGCTTGGTAATCAGCCCCAGCATTTT CASSTTGLGNQPQHF TRBJ1-5 15 - - TRBV6-6
TGTGCCATCAGTGAGGATATTATTGAAGCTTTCTTT CAISEDIIEAFF TRBJ1-1 12 - - TRBV10-3
TGTGCCACCTTTAAGTCCCCAAAGGGGGTCTACGAGCAGTACTTC CATFKSPKGVYEQYF TRBJ2-7 15 - - TRBV6-5
TGTGCCGCCCACCCCAGGGGCCACAATGAGCAGTTCTTC CAAHPRGHNEQFF TRBJ2-1 13 - - TRBV28
TGTGCCAGCTCACCAGTACGGGACAATGAGCAGTTCTTC CASSPVRDNEQFF TRBJ2-1 13 - - TRBV18
TGTGCCAGCTCGGTAAATCAGCCCCAGCATTTT CASSVNQPQHF TRBJ1-5 11 - - TRBV28
- CASSPVVGLGSFF TRBJ2-1 13 - - TRBV7-9
TGTGCCAGCAGCTTAGCGCGGATACGCACAGATACGCAGTATTTT CASSLARIRTDTQYF TRBJ2-3 15 - - TRBV7-8
TGTGCCAGCTCACGATCCTGGGGACCCTACGAGCAGTACTTC CASSRSWGPYEQYF TRBJ2-7 14 - - TRBV6-5
TGTGCCAGCAGCCACGGACACCTCTACGAGCAGTACTTC CASSHGHLYEQYF TRBJ2-7 13 - - TRBV14
TGTGCCAGCAGCGTAGTGGGGGTATTCACCGGGGAGCTGTTTTTT CASSVVGVFTGELFF TRBJ2-2 15 - - TRBV9
TGTGCCTGGAGTGTACCCGGGTCTTTTGGCTACGAGCAGTACTTC CAWSVPGSFGYEQYF TRBJ2-7 15 - - TRBV30
TGTGCCAGCAACCCGACAGGGTCGGAGACCCAGTACTTC CASNPTGSETQYF TRBJ2-5 13 TRBD1 - TRBV6-5
TGCGCCAGCAGCCAAGTCAGGGGGGCCAACGAGCAGTACTTC CASSQVRGANEQYF TRBJ2-7 14 - few TRBV4-1
TGTGCCACCCAGAGGACGGGCTATGGCTACACCTTC CATQRTGYGYTF TRBJ1-2 12 - - TRBV19
TGTGCCAGCAGCCACTTGAACACTGAAGCTTTCTTT CASSHLNTEAFF TRBJ1-1 12 - once TRBV4-2
TGTGCCAGTAGTATACCAGGGTTGAAGGATGGCTACACCTTC CASSIPGLKDGYTF TRBJ1-2 14 - - TRBV19
TGTGCCAGCAGCTTGGTCGGGTACTCCTACAATGAGCAGTTCTTC CASSLVGYSYNEQFF TRBJ2-1 15 - - TRBV5-6
TGTGCCTGGCACAAAGGCAGGGGGAGGATAAGCGGGACAGATACGCAGTATTTT CAWHKGRGRISGTDTQYF TRBJ2-3 18 - - TRBV30
TGTGCCAGCAGCTTGGGGGGAAGCTCCTACAATGAGCAGTTCTTC CASSLGGSSYNEQFF TRBJ2-1 15 - - TRBV11-3
TGTGCCAGCAGTGAACTCGTATACGAGCAGTACTTC CASSELVYEQYF TRBJ2-7 12 - - TRBV6-1
TGTGCCATCAGAGAGAGGGTCCCCGGGGAGCTGTTTTTT CAIRERVPGELFF TRBJ2-2 13 - - TRBV10-3
TGTGCCAGCAGCTTAGATAATCAGCCCCAGCATTTT CASSLDNQPQHF TRBJ1-5 12 - - TRBV7-9
TGCAGCGCCGCGGCGACAGGGGGTACCGGGGAGCTGTTTTTT CSAAATGGTGELFF TRBJ2-2 14 TRBD1 - TRBV29-1
TGTGCCAGCAGTGCATTGGCGGACATTCAGTACTTC CASSALADIQYF TRBJ2-4 12 - - TRBV25-1
TGCGCCAGCAGCCAAGCCGAGAAGGGACAGGGCCAAGAGACCCAGTACTTC CASSQAEKGQGQETQYF TRBJ2-5 17 TRBD1 - TRBV4-1
TGTGCCAGCCGGGGGGGATTGGGCAATCAGCCCCAGCATTTT CASRGGLGNQPQHF TRBJ1-5 14 - - TRBV6-5
TGTGCCAGCAGCGGACGGACGGGGCGCTCCTACAATGAGCAGTTCTTC CASSGRTGRSYNEQFF TRBJ2-1 16 - once TRBV9
TGTGCCAGCAGCTTATTAGGGGGGCGAAGCTCCTACAATGAGCAGTTCTTC CASSLLGGRSSYNEQFF TRBJ2-1 17 - few TRBV11-2
TGTGCCAGCAGCCACGAGACTAGCGCTGCGGATACGCAGTATTTT CASSHETSAADTQYF TRBJ2-3 15 TRBD2 once TRBV4-2
TGCAGTGCTAGAGGGGGCGGCTACACCTTC CSARGGGYTF TRBJ1-2 10 - few TRBV20-1
TGTGCCAGCAGTGTATGGGGGGCGAACTACAATGAGCAGTTCTTC CASSVWGANYNEQFF TRBJ2-1 15 - - TRBV6-1
TGTGCCAGCAGTTCAGACAGGGCAGGTATCTACGAGCAGTACTTC CASSSDRAGIYEQYF TRBJ2-7 15 TRBD1 once TRBV6-5
TGTGCCTGGGGTAAACAGGGTGGCGGAAACACCATATATTTT CAWGKQGGGNTIYF TRBJ1-3 14 - - TRBV30
TGTGCCAGCAGCTCTAGCGGGAGCGTAGAGCAGTTCTTC CASSSSGSVEQFF TRBJ2-1 13 TRBD2 - TRBV7-2
TGTGCCACGGAAAACAACTATGGCTACACCTTC CATENNYGYTF TRBJ1-2 11 - - TRBV28
TGTGCCAGCAGTGGAACAGGGGGCGAATTCGAAGAGACCCAGTACTTC CASSGTGGEFEETQYF TRBJ2-5 16 TRBD1 - TRBV6-1
TGTGCCAGCAGCGCGGACCGGGACAGGGGTGGTAACTATGGCTACACCTTC CASSADRDRGGNYGYTF TRBJ1-2 17 TRBD1 - TRBV7-2
TGCGCCAGCAGCTCGACAGGACCTCCCAGTGAGCAGTTCTTC CASSSTGPPSEQFF TRBJ2-1 14 - - TRBV5-1
TGTGCCAGCAGAGCAGAGGACTTTCCCTATGGCTACACCTTC CASRAEDFPYGYTF TRBJ1-2 14 - - TRBV25-1
TGCGCCAGCAGCTTGGCGGGTACTGGAAACACCATATATTTT CASSLAGTGNTIYF TRBJ1-3 14 - once TRBV5-1
TGTGCCAGCAGCGAGGGGCCGGGACTAGACTACAATGAGCAGTTCTTC CASSEGPGLDYNEQFF TRBJ2-1 16 TRBD2 - TRBV7-9
TGTGCCAGCACTCCCGCCTCAGGTGGAAACACCATATATTTT CASTPASGGNTIYF TRBJ1-3 14 - - TRBV11-3
TGTGCCAGCAGTGAATTTCGTATGGGGAGACAAACCTACGAGCAGTACTTC CASSEFRMGRQTYEQYF TRBJ2-7 17 - - TRBV25-1
TGTGCCAGCAGCTCACAGGGGAACACTGAAGCTTTCTTT CASSSQGNTEAFF TRBJ1-1 13 - - TRBV7-3
TGTGCCAGCAGTACGCGGGGGGGCCTATGGACTGAAGCTTTCTTT CASSTRGGLWTEAFF TRBJ1-1 15 - - TRBV6-5